This T cell receptor beta chain came from a study of CD8 T cells in ankylosing spondylitis. The TCR beta libraries were generated through quantitative 5'-RACE incorporating molecular barcodes. MiXCR, run by TCRdb on the 5' RACE reads, gives a single entry per CDR3 protein. The table has about 200,000 distinct CDR3 sequences, more than 25% seen once. This clonotype was recorded a few times. This CDR3 is 12 amino acids long. The germline CDR1 and CDR2 sequences are SQVTM and ANQGSEA. With 5 bases removed from V and 1 base from J, the gap between germline ends came to 9 bases. This chain connects TRBV29-1 to TRBJ2-7; D gene ambiguous. The sequence derives from a male donor with ankylosing spondylitis or in good health (not recorded which). Material for sequencing was blood, either unsorted or a sorted T cell fraction (not recorded which). This chain's CDR3 is CSVSPRSYEQYF. As DNA, the CDR3 is TGCAGCGTTAGCCCCAGATCCTACGAGCAGTACTTC.